The entry below gives a single T cell receptor (beta chain) sequence along with its context. Its antigen is as yet unknown. Time point: pre-sensitization, week 0. Sample treatment: therapeutic diphenylcyclopropenone sensitization with weekly scalp DPC. From whole blood left unfractionated, total RNA was extracted. The CDR3 consists of 16 residues. Germline CDR1 MNHEY, CDR2 SVGEGT. Trimming at V came to 6 bases and at J to 5 bases, leaving 9 bases not matched to a gene. This entry is derived from a study of human T cells and chemical hapten exposure. Background on the study: Scalp application of diphenylcyclopropenone was performed weekly in patients across the entire roughly 26-week study. Alopecia areata, totalis or universalis affected patients, mainly female. Study-level results: Because all patients had alopecia, their immune responses might differ from healthy ones.

A single record per CDR3 protein comes from TCRdb applying MiXCR to the RACE reads. The sample lists approximately 32,000 distinct CDR3 sequences, 10% to 15% occurring once. The TCR sequence derives from a woman in her 40s with alopecia areata. Some clones in this sample may be carry-over from other donors' samples. The material was whole blood, obtained in connection with sensitization to the hapten diphenylcyclopropenone (DPC). This rearrangement joins TRBV6-2 or TRBV6-3 to TRBJ2-2; TRBD1 aligns across 10 bases. The DNA of the CDR3 is TGTGCCAGCAGAGGAGAGACAGGGGGCTTTACCGGGGAGCTGTTTTTT. It specifies CASRGETGGFTGELFF.